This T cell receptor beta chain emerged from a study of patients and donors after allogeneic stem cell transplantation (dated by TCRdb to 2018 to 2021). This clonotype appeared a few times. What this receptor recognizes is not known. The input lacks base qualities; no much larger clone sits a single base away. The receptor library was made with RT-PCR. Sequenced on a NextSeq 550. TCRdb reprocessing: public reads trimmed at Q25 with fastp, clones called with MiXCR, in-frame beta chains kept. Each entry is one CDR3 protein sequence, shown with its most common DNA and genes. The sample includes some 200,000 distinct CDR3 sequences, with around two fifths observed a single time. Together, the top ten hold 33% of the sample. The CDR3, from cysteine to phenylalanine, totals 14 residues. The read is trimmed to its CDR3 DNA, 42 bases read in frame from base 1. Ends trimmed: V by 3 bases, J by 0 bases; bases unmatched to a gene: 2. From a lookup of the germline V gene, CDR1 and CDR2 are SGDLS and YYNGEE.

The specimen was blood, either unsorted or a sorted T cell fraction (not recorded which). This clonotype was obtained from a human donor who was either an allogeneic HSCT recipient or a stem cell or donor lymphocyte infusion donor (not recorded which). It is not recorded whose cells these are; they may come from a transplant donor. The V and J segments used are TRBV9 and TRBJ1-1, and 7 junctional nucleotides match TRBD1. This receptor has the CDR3 CASSGGQLNTEAFF. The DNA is TGTGCCAGCAGCGGGGGACAGTTGAACACTGAAGCTTTCTTT.